This T cell receptor beta chain was sequenced in a study of tumor-infiltrating lymphocytes in primary liver carcinoma. Making TCR beta cDNA involved 400 to 600 ng total RNA and a constant-region primer. Three-round nested multiplex PCR performed with slightly modified ARM-PCR produced the TCR beta libraries. TCRdb independently ran MiXCR on the multiplex PCR reads; one entry per CDR3 protein. The sample consists of approximately 110,000 distinct CDR3 sequences, 55% to 75% of them appearing once. Study results and caveats: Tumor-adjacent and tumor-blood pairs shared less of their repertoires than tumor region pairs shared. A significantly higher top-250-clone fraction was recorded for tumors than for blood (p = 0.039).

The source material, roughly 18-30 mg of unsorted bulk tissue, was used to co-extract RNA and DNA. Surgical resection was used to treat these primary liver carcinoma patients. There are a few counts of this clonotype. The antigen remains unidentified. The germline gene is not matched at one end of the junction; a read error may be the cause. This TCR was sampled from a woman aged 55-69 years with primary liver carcinoma and hepatitis B virus infection. Specimen: liver tumor tissue from sampling region 3. This sample's subset: tumor region T3, left-lateral pole.

The CDR3 bases are TGCAGTGTTGTTAGAAGATCTTCGGAAGGGGGGCCTAAAAACATTGAAGCTTTCTTT. Translated: CSVVRRSSEGGPKNIEAFF. V is TRBV29-1 and J is TRBJ1-1; possible D gene TRBD1, 6 bases. Per germline, CDR1 SQVTM and CDR2 ANQGSEA. The CDR3 has 19 amino acids.